These 21 T cell receptor beta chains came from one sample sequenced in a study of vaccination effects on CD4 cells after COVID-19. These receptors lack a known antigen. The table came from immunoSEQ multiplex PCR; TCRdb's copy has only in-frame clones and leaves some out. The data show 55,000 to 80,000 clones, roughly 70% seen once. CD4+ T cells specific for antigen were expanded with viral peptide pools by the ViraFEST assay before sequencing. Following culture for nine to ten days, CD4+ T cells were isolated. Each vaccine recipient was nucleocapsid antibody negative and had no prior SARS-CoV-2 infection. The sample in question was CD4+ T cells from PBMCs cultured with HCoV-OC43 spike peptides, obtained before COVID-19 vaccination. Sample subset: HCoV-OC43 spike overlapping peptide pool stimulation. These receptors were obtained from a human donor who received a COVID-19 vaccine.

The gene calls are TRBV15 and TRBJ1-3; D is ambiguous. Trimming cost V 3 bases and J 3 bases, with 12 bases left between them. CDR1 and CDR2 (germline): LNHNV, YYDKDF (reference sequence). This CDR3 has 15 residues. The CDR3 loop reads CATSSGYAGGNTIYF. The CDR3 DNA follows: TGTGCCACCAGCAGTGGTTATGCAGGTGGAAACACCATATATTTT.

The chain uses TRBV5-5 and TRBJ1-2, with 7 bases identical to TRBD1. The CDR3 totals 20 residues. In germline, CDR1 is SGHKS, CDR2 YYEKEE (reference sequence). The V and J ends lost 5 bases and 2 bases, in that order; junction bases with no gene match: 24. The CDR3 spells CASRQVRLDRGQVRNYGYTF. CDR3 DNA sequence: TGTGCCAGCAGGCAAGTGCGCCTTGACCGCGGACAGGTCAGAAACTATGGCTACACCTTC.

Regarding this clone: A junction end diverges from the germline sequence, so it may reflect a read error. This sequence joins TRBV5-6 and TRBJ1-2; TRBD1 might be the D (5 bases). This CDR3 is built from 14 residues. CDR1 is SGHDT and CDR2 is YYEEEE in the germline V gene. In nucleotides, the CDR3 is TGTGCCAGCACCTTGGGACCCCGGGGCTATGGCTACACCTTC. Amino acid sequence: CASTLGPRGYGYTF. Full variable domain (missing parts from reference TRBV5-6 and TRBJ1-2): DAGVTQSPTHLIKTRGQQVTLRCSPKSGHDTVSWYQQALGQGPQFIFQYYEEEERQRGNFPDRFSGHQFPNYSSELNVNALLLGDSALYLCASTLGPRGYGYTFGSGTRLTVV.

The chain carries TRBV30 and TRBJ2-2, with D possibly being TRBD2 (5 bases). The CDR3 extends over 13 amino acids. V was clipped by 3 bases and J by 0 bases, with 5 bases between them. Germline V gives CDR1 GTSNPN, CDR2 SVGIG (reference sequence). The CDR3 is CAWRGANTGELFF. The CDR3 bases are TGTGCCTGGAGGGGAGCGAACACCGGGGAGCTGTTTTTT.

This chain joins TRBV10-2 and TRBJ2-3; 8 bases are shared with TRBD2. CDR1 and CDR2 from the germline V gene are WSHSY and SAAADI. This CDR3 is built from 14 residues. J gave up 4 bases and V 8 bases, and 8 bases lay outside the gene matches. The CDR3 coding sequence is TGCGCCAGCCGTAGCGGGGCCGGGGCAGATACGCAGTATTTT. It is translated as CASRSGAGADTQYF.

This clone has a handful of counts. The rearrangement uses TRBV7-8 and TRBJ1-1, with TRBD1 matching 9 bases. The J segment lost 2 bases and the V segment lost 4 bases, leaving 2 bases of the junction unmatched. Per germline, CDR1 SGHVS and CDR2 FQNEAQ. The CDR3 consists of 14 residues. This CDR3 is CASSWDRANTEAFF. The CDR3, as DNA: TGTGCCAGCAGCTGGGACAGGGCCAACACTGAAGCTTTCTTT.

The V gene is TRBV7-2, the J gene TRBJ2-2, with 8 bases lining up with TRBD1. J lost 6 bases, V lost 3 bases, and 12 bases had no gene match. This CDR3 contains 17 residues. From germline, CDR1 is SGHTA and CDR2 FQGNSA. DNA of the CDR3: TGTGCCAGCAGCTTGACTTCCCGGGACAGGCGGGCCGGGGAGCTGTTTTTT. Protein product: CASSLTSRDRRAGELFF.

A single count supports this clone. One end of the junction does not line up with germline, which may come from a read error. This chain links TRBV3-1 (or the pseudogene TRBV3-2) with TRBJ2-3; the D is unclear. The CDR3 runs 11 residues. Germline V gene sequence: CDR1 LGHDT, CDR2 YNNKEL (reference sequence). The chain's CDR3 is CASSQADTQYF. The CDR3 nucleotides are TGTGCCAGCAGTCAAGCAGATACGCAGTATTTT.

The chain recombines TRBV19 with TRBJ1-4; 9 bases fit TRBD1. The germline V gene encodes CDR1 LNHDA and CDR2 SQIVND (reference sequence). The ends lost 6 bases at V and 10 bases at J; junction bases unmatched: 6. This CDR3 is 13 amino acids long. DNA for the CDR3: TGTGCCAGTAGCCGACAGGGGGACGGAAAACTGTTTTTT. This sequence encodes CASSRQGDGKLFF.

This clone appeared a few times. The chain joins TRBV19 to TRBJ1-2; no clear D gene. The V and J ends lost 6 bases and 7 bases respectively, with 18 bases between them. Germline V CDR1 and CDR2: LNHDA, SQIVND (reference sequence). This CDR3 has 14 residues. The chain's CDR3 is CASSLKPQSIGYTF. CDR3 nucleotide sequence: TGTGCCAGTAGCCTCAAACCCCAGTCTATTGGCTACACCTTC.

This CDR3 reads CASGLVQDGRGVAKNIQYF. Written as DNA, the CDR3 is TGTGCTAGTGGTTTGGTACAGGACGGACGAGGGGTAGCCAAAAACATTCAGTACTTC. The rearrangement uses TRBV12-5 and TRBJ2-4; the D gene could be TRBD1 or TRBD2 (5 bases each). Trimming removed 0 bases from V and 0 bases from J, with 18 bases in between. Per germline, CDR1 LGHNT and CDR2 FRNRAP. The CDR3 totals 19 residues.

The gene calls are TRBV15 and TRBJ1-2; tentatively, D is TRBD1 (6 bases). Germline V gene data show CDR1 as LNHNV and CDR2 as YYDKDF (reference sequence). V lost 2 bases and J 5 bases, leaving 18 bases between the germline ends. The CDR3 runs 16 residues. CDR3 amino acids: CATSRMTGTTGYGYTF. In DNA form, the CDR3 reads TGTGCCACCAGCAGAATGACCGGGACCACAGGGTATGGCTACACCTTC.

The chain has TRBV7-2 and TRBJ2-6, with 7 bases fitting TRBD1. CDR1 and CDR2 from the germline V gene are SGHTA and FQGNSA. The CDR3 totals 17 residues. The V and J ends lost 2 bases and 0 bases, in that order; junction bases with no gene match: 4. This CDR3 is CASSLRQGSSGANVLTF. The CDR3 DNA follows: TGTGCCAGCAGCTTAAGACAGGGCTCCTCTGGGGCCAACGTCCTGACTTTC.

Only a few counts were recorded for this clone. The chain employs TRBV5-1 and TRBJ1-1; 12 nucleotides agree with TRBD1. Germline V gives CDR1 SGHRS, CDR2 YFSETQ. Trimming at V came to 0 bases and at J to 5 bases, leaving 11 bases not matched to a gene. The CDR3 sequence is 18 residues long. CDR3 in amino acids: CASSLAGGGQGAFTEAFF. The CDR3 bases are TGCGCCAGCAGCTTGGCCGGTGGGGGACAGGGGGCATTTACTGAAGCTTTCTTT.

The chain is built from TRBV6-5 and TRBJ2-1; D possibly matches TRBD1 or TRBD2 (5 bases each). Trimming removed 2 bases from V and 5 bases from J, with 16 bases in between. The germline V gene has CDR1 MNHEY and CDR2 SVGAGI. This CDR3 spans 16 amino acids. The CDR3 DNA follows: TGTGCCAGCAGTTACGGGGGTACTCAAAAGAACAATGAGCAGTTCTTC. This translates into CASSYGGTQKNNEQFF.

The chain joins TRBV6-5 to TRBJ1-2; 7 bases fit TRBD1. Per the germline V gene, CDR1 is MNHEY and CDR2 is SVGAGI. The V gene end was trimmed by 5 bases and the J gene end by 4 bases; junction bases not matched to a gene: 7. CDR3 size: 14 residues. The CDR3 coding sequence is TGTGCCAGCAGTCCTGCCGGGACAGCCTATGGCTACACCTTC. Translating gives CASSPAGTAYGYTF.

The chain recombines TRBV6-6 with TRBJ2-1; 9 positions match TRBD1. The CDR3 is 15 amino acids. In germline, CDR1 is MNHNY, CDR2 SVGAGI (reference sequence). The junction had 10 bases not matched to a gene; V was cut back by 6 bases and J by 7 bases. In nucleotides, the CDR3 is TGTGCCAGCAGCCGCGGACAGGGGCTTTCAAATGAGCAGTTCTTC. Its protein is CASSRGQGLSNEQFF.

CDR3 protein: CASSLAETRNEQFF. The CDR3 region has the DNA TGTGCCAGCAGCTTAGCGGAGACAAGGAATGAGCAGTTCTTC. The chain employs TRBV7-8 and TRBJ2-1; no reliable D call. Germline lookup yields CDR1 SGHVS and CDR2 FQNEAQ. The CDR3 is 14 amino acids. V shed 0 bases and J shed 7 bases, with 10 bases lying between them.

The chain couples TRBV5-4 to TRBJ2-3; D is ambiguous. The V gene's germline CDR1 is SGHNT and CDR2 YYREEE (reference sequence). Trimming shortened V by 0 bases and J by 6 bases, and 8 bases separated the two germline ends. The CDR3 contains 13 residues. CDR3: CASSLVEEDTQYF. As DNA, the CDR3 is TGTGCCAGCAGCTTGGTAGAGGAGGATACGCAGTATTTT. Drawing the rest from reference TRBV5-4 and TRBJ2-3, the complete variable domain is ETGVTQSPTHLIKTRGQQVTLRCSSQSGHNTVSWYQQALGQGPQFIFQYYREEENGRGNFPPRFSGLQFPNYSSELNVNALELDDSALYLCASSLVEEDTQYFGPGTRLTVL.

This clone was detected only a few times. The J gene is TRBJ2-1, the V gene TRBV30; 7 bases are a match to TRBD2. Per the germline V gene, CDR1 is GTSNPN and CDR2 is SVGIG (reference sequence). The CDR3 length is 13 residues. The CDR3 bases are TGTGCTCTGGGGGGGAGCTCCTACAATGAGCAGTTCTTC. Its protein product is CALGGSSYNEQFF. Full variable domain (remainder filled in from reference TRBV30 and TRBJ2-1): SQTIHQWPATLVQPVGSPLSLECTVEGTSNPNLYWYRQAAGRGLQLLFYSVGIGQISSEVPQNLSASRPQDRQFILSSKKLLLSDSGFYLCALGGSSYNEQFFGPGTRLTVL.

The chain has TRBV6-4 and TRBJ2-3, with 9 bases that match TRBD2. Germline values: CDR1 MRHNA, CDR2 SNTAGT. V was pared by 2 bases and J by 3 bases, with 0 bases of the junction left unmatched. The CDR3 covers 14 residues. The CDR3 nucleotides are TGTGCCAGCAGTGACGCGGGGGGGACAGATACGCAGTATTTT. Protein: CASSDAGGTDTQYF.